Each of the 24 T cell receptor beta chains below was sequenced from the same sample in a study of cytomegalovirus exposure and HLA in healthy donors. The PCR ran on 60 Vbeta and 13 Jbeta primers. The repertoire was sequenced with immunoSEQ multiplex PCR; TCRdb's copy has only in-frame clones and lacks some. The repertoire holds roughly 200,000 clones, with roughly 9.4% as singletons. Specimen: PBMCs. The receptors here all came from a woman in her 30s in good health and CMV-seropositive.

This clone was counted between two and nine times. The CDR3 spells CASSLGQGAGSRGSPTHF. The CDR3 DNA follows: TGTGCCAGCAGCTTGGGACAGGGGGCAGGGAGCAGAGGCAGCCCCACCCATTTT. The chain uses TRBV5-8 and TRBJ1-5; TRBD1 matches 10 bases. After removal of 0 bases from V and 16 bases from J, the junction contained 22 bases not matched to a gene. Germline lookup yields CDR1 SGHTS and CDR2 YDEGEE. The CDR3 has 18 residues.

The CDR3 loop reads CAWSKLAGVSGNIQYF. In nucleotides, the CDR3 is TGTGCCTGGAGTAAACTAGCGGGAGTATCGGGAAACATTCAGTACTTC. The chain carries TRBV30 and TRBJ2-4; TRBD2 agrees at 11 bases. CDR1 is GTSNPN and CDR2 is SVGIG in the germline V gene (reference sequence). The CDR3 runs to 16 residues. V shed 2 bases, J shed 6 bases, and the junction held 9 bases outside the gene matches.

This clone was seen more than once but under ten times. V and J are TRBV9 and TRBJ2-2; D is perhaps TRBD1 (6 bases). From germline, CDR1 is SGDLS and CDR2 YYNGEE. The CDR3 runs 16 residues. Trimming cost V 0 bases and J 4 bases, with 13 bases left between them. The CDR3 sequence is CASSVVAQGLTGELFF. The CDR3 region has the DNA TGTGCCAGCAGCGTAGTGGCTCAGGGGCTCACCGGGGAGCTGTTTTTT.

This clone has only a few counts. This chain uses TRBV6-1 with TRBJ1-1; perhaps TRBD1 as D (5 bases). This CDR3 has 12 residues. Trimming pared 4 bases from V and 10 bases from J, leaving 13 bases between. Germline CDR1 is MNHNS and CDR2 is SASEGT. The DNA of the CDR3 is TGTGCCAGCAGTGCTTGGCGGGGCTCAGCTTTCTTT. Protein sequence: CASSAWRGSAFF.

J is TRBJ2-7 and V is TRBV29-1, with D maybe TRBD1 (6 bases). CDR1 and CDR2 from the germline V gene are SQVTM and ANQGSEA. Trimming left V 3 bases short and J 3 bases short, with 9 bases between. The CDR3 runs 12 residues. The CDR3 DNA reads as TGCAGCGTTGAGGGCAGGGGCTACGAGCAGTACTTC. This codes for CSVEGRGYEQYF.

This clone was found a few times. CDR3 region: CAWSAQETQYF. The DNA of the CDR3 is TGTGCCTGGAGTGCTCAAGAGACCCAGTACTTC. The chain uses TRBV30 and TRBJ2-5; D uncertain. CDR3 length: 11 amino acids. The germline V and J ends were trimmed by 1 base and 2 bases, with 2 bases remaining between them. Germline CDR1 GTSNPN, CDR2 SVGIG (reference sequence). Full variable domain (missing parts from reference TRBV30 and TRBJ2-5): SQTIHQWPATLVQPVGSPLSLECTVEGTSNPNLYWYRQAAGRGLQLLFYSVGIGQISSEVPQNLSASRPQDRQFILSSKKLLLSDSGFYLCAWSAQETQYFGPGTRLLVL.

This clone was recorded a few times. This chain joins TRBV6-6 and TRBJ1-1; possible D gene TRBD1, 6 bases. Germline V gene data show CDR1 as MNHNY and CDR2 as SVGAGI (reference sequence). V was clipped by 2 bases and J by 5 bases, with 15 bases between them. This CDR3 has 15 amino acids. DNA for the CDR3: TGTGCCAGCAGTTACCTAGGGGGGGCTCTGACTGAAGCTTTCTTT. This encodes CASSYLGGALTEAFF.

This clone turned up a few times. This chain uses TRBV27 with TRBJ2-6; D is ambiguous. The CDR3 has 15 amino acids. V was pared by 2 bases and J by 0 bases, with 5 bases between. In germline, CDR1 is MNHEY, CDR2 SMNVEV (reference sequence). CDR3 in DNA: TGTGCCAGCAGTTTAGATAGCTCTGGGGCCAACGTCCTGACTTTC. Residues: CASSLDSSGANVLTF. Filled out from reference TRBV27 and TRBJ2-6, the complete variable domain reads EAQVTQNPRYLITVTGKKLTVTCSQNMNHEYMSWYRQDPGLGLRQIYYSMNVEVTDKGDVPEGYKVSRKEKRNFPLILESPSPNQTSLYFCASSLDSSGANVLTFGAGSRLTVL.

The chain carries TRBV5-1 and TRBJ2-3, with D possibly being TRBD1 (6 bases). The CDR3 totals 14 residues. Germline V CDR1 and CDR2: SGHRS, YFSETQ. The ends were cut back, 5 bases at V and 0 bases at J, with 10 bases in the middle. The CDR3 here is CASRDSVSTDTQYF. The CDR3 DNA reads TGCGCCAGCAGGGACAGCGTTAGCACAGATACGCAGTATTTT.

In DNA form, the CDR3 reads TGTGCCAGCAGCGTAGCGATCGCGTGGGGGGGCCGAAACACCATATATTTT. This translates into CASSVAIAWGGRNTIYF. J is TRBJ1-3 and V is TRBV9; D is perhaps TRBD1 (6 bases). With 0 bases removed from V and 5 bases from J, the gap between germline ends came to 18 bases. The germline CDR1 and CDR2 sequences are SGDLS and YYNGEE. This CDR3 is 17 amino acids long.

CDR3 sequence: CAAWASSGNTIYF. CDR3 in DNA: TGTGCCGCCTGGGCATCCTCTGGAAACACCATATATTTT. This chain uses TRBV11-3 with TRBJ1-3; no firm D call. The germline V and J ends were trimmed by 11 bases and 0 bases, with 11 bases remaining between them. CDR3 length equals 13 residues. CDR1 is SGHNT and CDR2 is YENEEA in the germline V gene. The full variable domain, in which reference TRBV11-3 and TRBJ1-3 provide the parts outside the CDR3, is EAGVVQSPRYKIIEKKQPVAFWCNPISGHNTLYWYLQNLGQGPELLIRYENEEAVDDSQLPKDRFSAERLKGVDSTLKIQPAELGDSAVYLCAAWASSGNTIYFGEGSWLTVV.

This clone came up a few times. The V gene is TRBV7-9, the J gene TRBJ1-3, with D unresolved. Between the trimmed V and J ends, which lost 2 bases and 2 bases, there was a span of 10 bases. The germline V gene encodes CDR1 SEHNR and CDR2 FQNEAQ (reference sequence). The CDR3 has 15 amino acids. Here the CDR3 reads CASSLIGEAGNTIYF. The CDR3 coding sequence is TGTGCCAGCAGCTTAATCGGGGAGGCTGGAAACACCATATATTTT.

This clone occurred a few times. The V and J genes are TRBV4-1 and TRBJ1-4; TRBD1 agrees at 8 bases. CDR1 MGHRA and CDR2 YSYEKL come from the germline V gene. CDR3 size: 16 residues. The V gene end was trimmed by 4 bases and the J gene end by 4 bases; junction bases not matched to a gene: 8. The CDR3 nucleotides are TGCGCCAGCAGCCCTAACCGGGGACAGGTTAATGAAAAACTGTTTTTT. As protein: CASSPNRGQVNEKLFF.

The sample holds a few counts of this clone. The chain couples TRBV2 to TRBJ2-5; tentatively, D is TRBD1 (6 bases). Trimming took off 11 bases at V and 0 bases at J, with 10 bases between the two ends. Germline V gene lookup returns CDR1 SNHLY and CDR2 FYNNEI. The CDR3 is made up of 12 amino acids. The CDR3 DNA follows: TGTGCCGGCCGGACAGACCAAGAGACCCAGTACTTC. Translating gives CAGRTDQETQYF.

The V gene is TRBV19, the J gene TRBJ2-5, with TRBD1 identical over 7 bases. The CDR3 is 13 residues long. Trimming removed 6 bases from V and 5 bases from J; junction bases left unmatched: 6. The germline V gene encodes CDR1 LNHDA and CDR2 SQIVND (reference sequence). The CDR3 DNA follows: TGTGCCAGTAGAGGGGGCGCAGGGGAGACCCAGTACTTC. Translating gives CASRGGAGETQYF.

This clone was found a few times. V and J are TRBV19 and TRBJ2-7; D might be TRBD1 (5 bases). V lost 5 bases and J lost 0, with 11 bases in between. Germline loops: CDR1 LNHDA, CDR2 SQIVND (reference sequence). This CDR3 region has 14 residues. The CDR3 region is CASSWAGFSYEQYF. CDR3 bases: TGTGCCAGTAGTTGGGCAGGGTTCTCCTACGAGCAGTACTTC.

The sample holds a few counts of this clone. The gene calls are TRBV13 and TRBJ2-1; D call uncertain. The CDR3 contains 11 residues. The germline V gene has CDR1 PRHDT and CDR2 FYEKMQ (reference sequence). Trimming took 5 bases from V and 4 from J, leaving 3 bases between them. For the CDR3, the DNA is TGTGCCAGCAGCCTTTACAATGAGCAGTTCTTC. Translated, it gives CASSLYNEQFF.

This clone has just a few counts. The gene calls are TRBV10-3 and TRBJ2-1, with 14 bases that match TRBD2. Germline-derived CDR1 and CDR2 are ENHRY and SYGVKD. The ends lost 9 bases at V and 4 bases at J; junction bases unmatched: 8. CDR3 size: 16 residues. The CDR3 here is CAIGTSGSIGYNEQFF. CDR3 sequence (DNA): TGTGCCATAGGGACTAGCGGGAGTATCGGGTACAATGAGCAGTTCTTC.

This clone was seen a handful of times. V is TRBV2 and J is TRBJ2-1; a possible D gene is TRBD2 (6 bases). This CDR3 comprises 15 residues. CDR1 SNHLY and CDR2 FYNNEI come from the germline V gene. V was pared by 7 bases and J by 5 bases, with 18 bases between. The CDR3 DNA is TGTGCCAGCACCCTATCGGGACTCGGAAACAATGAGCAGTTCTTC. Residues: CASTLSGLGNNEQFF.

The CDR3 bases are TGTGCCAGCAGTGAAGGGGGGGAGGTACAAGAGACCCAGTACTTC. Amino acids: CASSEGGEVQETQYF. The chain carries TRBV2 and TRBJ2-5, with D possibly being TRBD2 (6 bases). In germline, CDR1 is SNHLY, CDR2 FYNNEI. The CDR3 has 15 amino acids. Trimming pared 1 base from V and 2 bases from J, leaving 11 bases between. The whole variable domain, remainder taken from reference TRBV2 and TRBJ2-5, is EPEVTQTPSHQVTQMGQEVILRCVPISNHLYFYWYRQILGQKVEFLVSFYNNEISEKSEIFDDQFSVERPDGSNFTLKIRSTKLEDSAMYFCASSEGGEVQETQYFGPGTRLLVL.

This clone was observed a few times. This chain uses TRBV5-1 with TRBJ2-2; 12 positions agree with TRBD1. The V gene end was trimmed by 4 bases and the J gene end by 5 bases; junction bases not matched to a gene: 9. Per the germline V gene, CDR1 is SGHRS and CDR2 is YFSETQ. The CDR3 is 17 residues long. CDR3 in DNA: TGCGCCAGCAGCCCCCCTGGGACAGGGGGCTATACCGGGGAGCTGTTTTTT. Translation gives CASSPPGTGGYTGELFF.

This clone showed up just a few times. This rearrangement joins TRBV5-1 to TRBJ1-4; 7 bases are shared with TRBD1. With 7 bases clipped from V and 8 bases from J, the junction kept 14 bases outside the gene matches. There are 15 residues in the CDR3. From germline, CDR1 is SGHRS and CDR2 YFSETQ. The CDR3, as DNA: TGCGCCAGCTCGCGGGAGGGGGCTATCGGGGAAAAACTGTTTTTT. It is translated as CASSREGAIGEKLFF.

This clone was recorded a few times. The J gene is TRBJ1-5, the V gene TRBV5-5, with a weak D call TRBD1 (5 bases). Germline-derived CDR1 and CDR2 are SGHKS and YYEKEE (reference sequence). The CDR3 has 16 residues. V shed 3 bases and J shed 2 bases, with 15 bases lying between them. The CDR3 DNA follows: TGTGCCAGCAGCTATACTACGGGGACTGGCAATCAGCCCCAGCATTTT. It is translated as CASSYTTGTGNQPQHF.

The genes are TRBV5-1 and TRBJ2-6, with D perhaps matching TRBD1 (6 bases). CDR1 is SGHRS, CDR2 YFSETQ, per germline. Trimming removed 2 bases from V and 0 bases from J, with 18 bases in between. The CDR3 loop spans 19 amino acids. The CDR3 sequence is CASSFISGGRGSGANVLTF. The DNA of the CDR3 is TGCGCCAGCAGCTTCATAAGTGGGGGCCGGGGCTCTGGGGCCAACGTCCTGACTTTC.